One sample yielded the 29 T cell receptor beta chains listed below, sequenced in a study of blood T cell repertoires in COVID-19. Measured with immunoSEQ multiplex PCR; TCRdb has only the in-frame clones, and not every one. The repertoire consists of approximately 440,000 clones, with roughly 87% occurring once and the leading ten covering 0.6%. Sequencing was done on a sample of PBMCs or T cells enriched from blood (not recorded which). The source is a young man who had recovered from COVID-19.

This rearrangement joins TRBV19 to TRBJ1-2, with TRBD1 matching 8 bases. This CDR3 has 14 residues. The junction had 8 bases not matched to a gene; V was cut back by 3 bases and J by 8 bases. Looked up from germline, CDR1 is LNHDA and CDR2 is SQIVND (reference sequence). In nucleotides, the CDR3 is TGTGCCAGTAGTATCGGACAGGGTTTGGGAGGCTACACCTTC. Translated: CASSIGQGLGGYTF.

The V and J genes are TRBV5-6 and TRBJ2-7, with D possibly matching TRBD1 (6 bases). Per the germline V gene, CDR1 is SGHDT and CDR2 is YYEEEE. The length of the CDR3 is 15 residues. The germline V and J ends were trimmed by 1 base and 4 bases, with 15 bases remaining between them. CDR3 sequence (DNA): TGTGCCAGCAGCTTGTTAACAGGGAATGTGTACGAGCAGTACTTC. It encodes CASSLLTGNVYEQYF.

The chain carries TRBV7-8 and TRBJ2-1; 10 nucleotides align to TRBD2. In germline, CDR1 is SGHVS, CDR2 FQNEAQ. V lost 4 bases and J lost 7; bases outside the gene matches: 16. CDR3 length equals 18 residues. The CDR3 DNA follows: TGTGCCAGCAGCTACGGGGGGAGGGTAGCGGGAGGAGGTAATGAGCAGTTCTTC. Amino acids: CASSYGGRVAGGGNEQFF. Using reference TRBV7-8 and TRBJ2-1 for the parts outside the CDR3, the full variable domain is GAGVSQSPRYKVAKRGQDVALRCDPISGHVSLFWYQQALGQGPEFLTYFQNEAQLDKSGLPSDRFFAERPEGSVSTLKIQRTQQEDSAVYLCASSYGGRVAGGGNEQFFGPGTRLTVL.

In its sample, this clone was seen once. The chain's CDR3 is CASSRTEGLAGGSEQFF. In DNA form, the CDR3 reads TGTGCCAGCAGTCGAACGGAGGGACTAGCGGGAGGGAGTGAGCAGTTCTTC. The gene calls are TRBV2 and TRBJ2-1; 16 bases are a match to TRBD2. Germline CDR1 reads SNHLY; CDR2 reads FYNNEI. The CDR3 is made up of 17 amino acids. V was clipped by 5 bases and J by 9 bases; unmatched bases: 10.

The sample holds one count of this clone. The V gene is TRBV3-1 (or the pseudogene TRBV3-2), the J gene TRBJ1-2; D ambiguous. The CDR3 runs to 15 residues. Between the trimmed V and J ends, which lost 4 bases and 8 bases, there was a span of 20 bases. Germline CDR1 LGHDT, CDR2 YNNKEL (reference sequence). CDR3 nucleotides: TGTGCCAGCAGCCTCGGGAGGCAGACCGGCGGCGGCTACACCTTC. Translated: CASSLGRQTGGGYTF.

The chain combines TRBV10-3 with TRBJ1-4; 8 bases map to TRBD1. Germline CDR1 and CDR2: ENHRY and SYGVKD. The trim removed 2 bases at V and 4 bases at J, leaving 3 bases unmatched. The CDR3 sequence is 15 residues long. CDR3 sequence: CAISEQGAINEKLFF. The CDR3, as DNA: TGTGCCATCAGTGAGCAGGGGGCGATTAATGAAAAACTGTTTTTT.

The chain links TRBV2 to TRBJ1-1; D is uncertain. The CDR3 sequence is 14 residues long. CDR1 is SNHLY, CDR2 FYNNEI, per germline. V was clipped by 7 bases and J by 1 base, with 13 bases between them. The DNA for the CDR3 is TGTGCCAGCACCGGACTGCTCGGGAACACTGAAGCTTTCTTT. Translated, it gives CASTGLLGNTEAFF.

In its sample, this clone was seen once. The CDR3 nucleotides read TGTGCCAGCAGCTCTCGACTAGCGGAAAAGGGAGAGACCCAGTACTTC. Translation: CASSSRLAEKGETQYF. The chain employs TRBV7-9 and TRBJ2-5; 9 nucleotides agree with TRBD2. The CDR3 is made up of 16 amino acids. Germline values: CDR1 SEHNR, CDR2 FQNEAQ (reference sequence). V lost 4 bases and J lost 4; bases outside the gene matches: 10.

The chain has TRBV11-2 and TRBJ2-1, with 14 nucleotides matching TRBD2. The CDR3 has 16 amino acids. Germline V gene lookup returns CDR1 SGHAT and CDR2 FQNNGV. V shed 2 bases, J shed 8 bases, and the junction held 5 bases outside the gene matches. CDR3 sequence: CASSLMGLAGDDEQFF. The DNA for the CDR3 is TGTGCCAGCAGCTTAATGGGACTAGCGGGAGACGATGAGCAGTTCTTC.

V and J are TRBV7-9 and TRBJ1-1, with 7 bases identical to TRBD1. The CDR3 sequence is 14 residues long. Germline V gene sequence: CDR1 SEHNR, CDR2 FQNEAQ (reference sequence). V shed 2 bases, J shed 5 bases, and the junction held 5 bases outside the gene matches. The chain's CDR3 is CASSLQGVRTEAFF. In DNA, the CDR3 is TGTGCCAGCAGCTTACAGGGGGTTAGGACTGAAGCTTTCTTT.

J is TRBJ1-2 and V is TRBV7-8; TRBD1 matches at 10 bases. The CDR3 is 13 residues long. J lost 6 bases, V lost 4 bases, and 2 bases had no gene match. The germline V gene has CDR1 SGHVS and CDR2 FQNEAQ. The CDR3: CASSWTGGDGYTF. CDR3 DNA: TGTGCCAGCAGCTGGACAGGGGGAGATGGCTACACCTTC.

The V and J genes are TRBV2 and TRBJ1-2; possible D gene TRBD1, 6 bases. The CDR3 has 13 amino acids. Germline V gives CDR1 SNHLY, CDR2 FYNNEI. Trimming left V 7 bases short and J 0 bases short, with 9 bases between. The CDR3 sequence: CASTQGPNYGYTF. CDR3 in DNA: TGTGCCAGCACACAGGGACCTAACTATGGCTACACCTTC.

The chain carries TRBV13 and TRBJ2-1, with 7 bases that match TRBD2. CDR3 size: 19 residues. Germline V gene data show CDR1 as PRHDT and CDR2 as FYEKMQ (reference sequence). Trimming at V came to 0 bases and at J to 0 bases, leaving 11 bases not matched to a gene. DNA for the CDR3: TGTGCCAGCAGCTTAGGATTGGCTAGCGGAAAGAGCTCCTACAATGAGCAGTTCTTC. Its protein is CASSLGLASGKSSYNEQFF.

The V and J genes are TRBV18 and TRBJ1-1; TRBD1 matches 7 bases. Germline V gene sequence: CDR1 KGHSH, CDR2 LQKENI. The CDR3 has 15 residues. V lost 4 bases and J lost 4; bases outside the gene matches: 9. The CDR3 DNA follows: TGTGCCAGCTCACGGAGACAGGGTTGGGGCACTGAAGCTTTCTTT. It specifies CASSRRQGWGTEAFF.

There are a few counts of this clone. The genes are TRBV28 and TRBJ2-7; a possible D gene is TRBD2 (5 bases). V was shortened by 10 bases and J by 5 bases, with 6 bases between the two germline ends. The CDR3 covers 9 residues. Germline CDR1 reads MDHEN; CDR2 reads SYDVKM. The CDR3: CATGNEQYF. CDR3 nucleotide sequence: TGTGCCACCGGGAACGAGCAGTACTTC.

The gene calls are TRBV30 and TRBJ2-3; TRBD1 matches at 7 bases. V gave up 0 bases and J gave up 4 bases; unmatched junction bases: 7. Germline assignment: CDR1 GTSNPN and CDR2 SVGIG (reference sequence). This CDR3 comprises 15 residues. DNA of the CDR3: TGTGCCTGGAGTGTACAAGGGGGCTTGGCAGATACGCAGTATTTT. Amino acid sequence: CAWSVQGGLADTQYF. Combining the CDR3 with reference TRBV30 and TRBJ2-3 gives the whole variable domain SQTIHQWPATLVQPVGSPLSLECTVEGTSNPNLYWYRQAAGRGLQLLFYSVGIGQISSEVPQNLSASRPQDRQFILSSKKLLLSDSGFYLCAWSVQGGLADTQYFGPGTRLTVL.

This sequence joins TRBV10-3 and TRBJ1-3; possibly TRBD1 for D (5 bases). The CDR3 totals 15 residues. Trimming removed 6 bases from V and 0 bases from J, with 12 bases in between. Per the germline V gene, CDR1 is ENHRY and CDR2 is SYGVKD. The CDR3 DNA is TGTGCCATCAGCGACCGGGACTTCTCTGGAAACACCATATATTTT. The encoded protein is CAISDRDFSGNTIYF.

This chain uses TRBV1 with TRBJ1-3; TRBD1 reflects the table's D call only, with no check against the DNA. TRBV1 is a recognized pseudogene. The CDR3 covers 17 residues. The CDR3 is CTSSQQGTGTSGNTIYF. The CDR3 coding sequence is TGCACCAGCAGCCAACAAGGGACAGGGACCTCTGGAAACACCATATATTTT.

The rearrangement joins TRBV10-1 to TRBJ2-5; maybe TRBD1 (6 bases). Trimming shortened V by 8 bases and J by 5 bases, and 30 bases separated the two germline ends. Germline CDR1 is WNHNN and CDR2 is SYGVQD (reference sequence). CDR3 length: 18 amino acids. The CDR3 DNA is TGCGCCAGCCGATTAACTAAGGGGGAAAGAAGAGGTCCGGAGACCCAGTACTTC. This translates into CASRLTKGERRGPETQYF.

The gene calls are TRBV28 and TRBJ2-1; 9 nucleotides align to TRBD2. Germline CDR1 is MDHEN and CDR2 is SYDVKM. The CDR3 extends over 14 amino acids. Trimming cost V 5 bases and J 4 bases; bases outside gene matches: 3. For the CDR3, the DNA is TGTGCCAGCAGTCCTACTAGCGGGTACAATGAGCAGTTCTTC. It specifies CASSPTSGYNEQFF.

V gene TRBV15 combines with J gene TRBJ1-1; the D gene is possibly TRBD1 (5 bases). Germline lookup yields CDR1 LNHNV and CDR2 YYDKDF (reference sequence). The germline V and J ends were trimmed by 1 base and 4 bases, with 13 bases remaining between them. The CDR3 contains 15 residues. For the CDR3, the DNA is TGTGCCACCAGCAGAGTGCTGGGGGGAGTCACTGAAGCTTTCTTT. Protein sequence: CATSRVLGGVTEAFF.

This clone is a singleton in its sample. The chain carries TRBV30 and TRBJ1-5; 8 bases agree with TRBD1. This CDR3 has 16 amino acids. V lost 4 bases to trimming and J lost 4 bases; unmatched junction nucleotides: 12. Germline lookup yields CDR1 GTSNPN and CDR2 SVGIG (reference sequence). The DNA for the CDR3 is TGTGCCTGGACCCCCCGCGACAGGGGCGGTAATCAGCCCCAGCATTTT. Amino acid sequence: CAWTPRDRGGNQPQHF.

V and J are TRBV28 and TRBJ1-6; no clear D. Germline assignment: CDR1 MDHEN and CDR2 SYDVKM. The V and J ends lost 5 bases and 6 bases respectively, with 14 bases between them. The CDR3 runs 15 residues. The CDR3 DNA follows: TGTGCCAGCAGTCCCGCGAGCCTCTTTAATTCACCCCTCCACTTT. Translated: CASSPASLFNSPLHF.

The CDR3 loop is CASSIGKGAFEQYF. The CDR3 bases are TGTGCCAGTAGTATAGGGAAGGGAGCATTCGAGCAGTACTTC. The chain carries TRBV19 and TRBJ2-7; possible D gene TRBD2, 5 bases. Deletions cut 1 base from V and 6 bases from J, with 13 bases between. This CDR3 has 14 residues. Germline assignment: CDR1 LNHDA and CDR2 SQIVND (reference sequence).

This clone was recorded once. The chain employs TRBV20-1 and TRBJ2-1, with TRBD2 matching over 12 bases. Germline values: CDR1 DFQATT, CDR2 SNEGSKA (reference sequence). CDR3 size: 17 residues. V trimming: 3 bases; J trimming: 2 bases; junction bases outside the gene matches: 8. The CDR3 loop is CSASGASGRAPYNEQFF. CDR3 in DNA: TGCAGTGCTAGTGGCGCTAGCGGGAGGGCCCCCTACAATGAGCAGTTCTTC.

In nucleotides, the CDR3 is TGCAGCGCCCTGACCGGGAATGAAAAACTGTTTTTT. The encoded protein is CSALTGNEKLFF. This chain joins TRBV29-1 and TRBJ1-4; no firm D call. The CDR3 is made up of 12 amino acids. CDR1 and CDR2 from the germline V gene are SQVTM and ANQGSEA. The V gene lost 7 bases and the J gene lost 5 bases, with 11 bases spanning the gap.

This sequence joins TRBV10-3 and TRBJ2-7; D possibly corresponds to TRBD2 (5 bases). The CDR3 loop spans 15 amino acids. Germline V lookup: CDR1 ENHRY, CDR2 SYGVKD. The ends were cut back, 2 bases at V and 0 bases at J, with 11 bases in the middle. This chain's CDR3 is CAISEAIGISYEQYF. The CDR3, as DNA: TGTGCCATCAGTGAGGCCATCGGGATCTCCTACGAGCAGTACTTC.

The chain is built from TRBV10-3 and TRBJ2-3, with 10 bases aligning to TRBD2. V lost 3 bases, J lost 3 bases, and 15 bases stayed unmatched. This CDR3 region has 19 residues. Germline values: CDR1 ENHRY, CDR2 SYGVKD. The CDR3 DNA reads TGTGCCATCAGTGACCATGTCATGCGGGCTAGCGGGAGAACAGATACGCAGTATTTT. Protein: CAISDHVMRASGRTDTQYF.

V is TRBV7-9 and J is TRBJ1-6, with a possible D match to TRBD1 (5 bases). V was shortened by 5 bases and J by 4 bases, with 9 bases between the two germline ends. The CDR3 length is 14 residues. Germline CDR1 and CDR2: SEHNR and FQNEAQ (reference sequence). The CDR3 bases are TGTGCCAGCAGCGAGACAGAGTATAATTCACCCCTCCACTTT. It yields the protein CASSETEYNSPLHF.